This section outlines one T cell receptor (beta chain) sequence together with its context. Primed by a sample-barcoded 5' primer and a J-beta primer mix, a second PCR proceeded for roughly 6 to 12 cycles. TCRdb called the 5' RACE reads again in MiXCR, with one record for every CDR3 protein. In the table there are roughly 1.5 million distinct CDR3 sequences, 35% to 45% of which are singletons. The data derive from a study of blood T cells in healthy people across ages. For the study at large: Capture by template switching was about one barcoded beta molecule per two T cells.

Donors gave roughly 10 milliliters of peripheral blood apiece. Input material: blood. The TCR was taken from a woman under 30 in good health.

DNA for the CDR3: TGTGCCAGCAGTCCGCAGGGGGCTCCGTACAATGAGCAGTACTTC. As protein: CASSPQGAPYNEQYF. V and J are TRBV6-5 and TRBJ2-1; TRBD1 matches at 8 bases. The J call is uncertain, as TRBJ2-7 better fits the DNA end. Germline values: CDR1 MNHEY, CDR2 SVGAGI. The CDR3 covers 15 residues.